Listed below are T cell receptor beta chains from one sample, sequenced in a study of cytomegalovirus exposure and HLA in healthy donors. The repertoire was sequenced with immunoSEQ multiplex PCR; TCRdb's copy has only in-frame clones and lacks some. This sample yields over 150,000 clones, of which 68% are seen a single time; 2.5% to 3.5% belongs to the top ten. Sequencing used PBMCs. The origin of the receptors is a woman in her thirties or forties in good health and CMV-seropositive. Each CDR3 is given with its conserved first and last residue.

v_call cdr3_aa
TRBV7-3 CASSPTRNTGELFF
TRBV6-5 CASSYSLAGTEAFF
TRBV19 CASSTSQGGADTQYF
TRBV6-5 CASRDRDYEQYF
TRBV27 CASSLGQRVDRSDEQFF
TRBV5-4 CASSPDRVGTDTQYF
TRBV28 CASTMTGSYNEQFF
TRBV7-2 CASSLTRDSSYNEQFF
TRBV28 CASSSTRTTYEQYF
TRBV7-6 CASSLGLAGGRGTDTQYF
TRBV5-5 CASSLGTGKAGGYTF
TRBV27 CASSSRGQPQHF
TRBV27 CASSFDRFNTEAFF
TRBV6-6 CASLFIQGGGETQYF
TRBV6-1 CASRLAGAGWETQYF
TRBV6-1 CASSEEVAAGANVLTF
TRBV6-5 CASSYMWGPGNTIYF